The next 18 T cell receptor beta chains were all read from a single sample in a study of cytomegalovirus exposure and HLA in healthy donors. With 60 Vbeta and 13 Jbeta primers, the PCR was carried out. Sequenced by immunoSEQ multiplex PCR; TCRdb stores in-frame clones only, minus some. Of about 130,000 clones listed, over 70% were seen once; the top ten hold around 1.5%. Sequencing used PBMCs. Receptor source: a woman between 18 and 29 years old in good health and CMV-seronegative.

The chain carries TRBV10-3 and TRBJ2-7; 7 bases are shared with TRBD1. Germline V CDR1 and CDR2: ENHRY, SYGVKD. This CDR3 is 17 amino acids long. J gave up 4 bases and V 3 bases, and 15 bases lay outside the gene matches. For the CDR3, the DNA is TGTGCCATCAGTGACGCCGGGACAGACCGAGGGCGTTACGAGCAGTACTTC. It yields the protein CAISDAGTDRGRYEQYF.

The chain uses TRBV19 and TRBJ1-1; the D gene is possibly TRBD1 (5 bases). Germline CDR1 reads LNHDA; CDR2 reads SQIVND (reference sequence). V was shortened by 5 bases and J by 0 bases, with 7 bases between the two germline ends. This CDR3 has 13 residues. DNA of the CDR3: TGTGCCAGTAGTGTACAGGTGAACACTGAAGCTTTCTTT. Amino acid sequence: CASSVQVNTEAFF.

The sample holds one count of this clone. The rearrangement joins TRBV19 to TRBJ1-5; D might be TRBD1 (6 bases). Per the germline V gene, CDR1 is LNHDA and CDR2 is SQIVND (reference sequence). V lost 7 bases and J lost 3, with 13 bases in between. This CDR3 is 14 amino acids long. The CDR3 protein is CASTLTGINQPQHF. The DNA for the CDR3 is TGTGCCAGTACGCTCACAGGGATCAATCAGCCCCAGCATTTT.

This CDR3 reads CSVGETQGEQYF. The CDR3 nucleotides are TGCAGCGTTGGTGAAACGCAGGGCGAGCAGTACTTC. V gene TRBV29-1 combines with J gene TRBJ2-7; maybe TRBD1 (5 bases). Germline CDR1 reads SQVTM; CDR2 reads ANQGSEA. V was cut by 4 bases and J by 6 bases, with 13 bases left in between. The CDR3 runs 12 residues.

V is TRBV6-5 and J is TRBJ1-1, with D perhaps matching TRBD1 (6 bases). V was trimmed by 7 bases and J by 8 bases, leaving 17 bases between them. This CDR3 is 13 amino acids long. Per the germline V gene, CDR1 is MNHEY and CDR2 is SVGAGI. The CDR3 nucleotides are TGTGCCAGCAAGCCGACAGCAGGGGACGAAGCTTTCTTT. It yields the protein CASKPTAGDEAFF.

Concerning this clone: Other DNA sequences within the sample encode an identical CDR3. The chain couples TRBV6-1 to TRBJ1-1, with TRBD1 as a possible D gene (6 bases). Germline values: CDR1 MNHNS, CDR2 SASEGT. The V end lost 4 bases, the J end lost 1 base, and 13 bases lay between the germline ends. The CDR3 consists of 15 residues. The CDR3 sequence: CASSGGGDRNTEAFF. The CDR3 nucleotides read TGTGCCAGCAGTGGAGGGGGGGATCGGAACACTGAAGCTTTCTTT.

A single count supports this clone. This chain connects TRBV19 to TRBJ2-1; D may be TRBD2 (6 bases). V was cut by 5 bases and J by 12 bases, with 17 bases left in between. The CDR3 is made up of 13 amino acids. The germline gives CDR1 LNHDA, CDR2 SQIVND (reference sequence). DNA for the CDR3: TGTGCCAGTAGTCCCGGGGCCGTGGGAGGGCAGTTCTTC. Its protein is CASSPGAVGGQFF.

This clone was seen a single time. The identical CDR3 is also encoded by other nucleotide sequences in the sample. V usage is TRBV5-1 and J usage is TRBJ2-7, with a weak D call TRBD1 (6 bases). Trimming stripped 1 base from V and 5 bases from J, with 10 bases between. Germline lookup yields CDR1 SGHRS and CDR2 YFSETQ. The CDR3 loop spans 13 amino acids. CDR3 DNA sequence: TGCGCCAGCAGCTTGCAACAGGGCGACGAGCAGTACTTC. Translation gives CASSLQQGDEQYF.

The V call is TRBV10-3, the J call TRBJ2-3; D unclear. CDR1 and CDR2 (germline): ENHRY, SYGVKD. This CDR3 comprises 13 residues. The V gene lost 7 bases and the J gene lost 0 bases, with 8 bases spanning the gap. The CDR3 here is CAIMGLSTDTQYF. CDR3 in DNA: TGTGCCATCATGGGCTTGAGCACAGATACGCAGTATTTT.

In its sample, this clone was seen a few times. The chain uses TRBV11-2 and TRBJ2-7; no clear D gene. The germline V gene has CDR1 SGHAT and CDR2 FQNNGV. Trimming pared 3 bases from V and 2 bases from J, leaving 8 bases between. CDR3 length: 13 residues. CDR3 sequence reads: CASSLRSAYEQYF. CDR3 bases: TGTGCCAGCAGCTTGCGTTCGGCCTACGAGCAGTACTTC.

V gene TRBV7-2 combines with J gene TRBJ2-3; TRBD2 agrees at 12 bases. The CDR3 is 18 amino acids. The V gene's germline CDR1 is SGHTA and CDR2 FQGNSA. J was trimmed by 1 base and V by 3 bases; bases with no gene match: 8. The CDR3 loop is CASSFRLAGDRGTDTQYF. DNA for the CDR3: TGTGCCAGCAGCTTTAGACTAGCGGGAGACAGAGGCACAGATACGCAGTATTTT.

The sample holds a few counts of this clone. The chain uses TRBV13 and TRBJ1-2, with D possibly matching TRBD1 (5 bases). The CDR3 is made up of 15 amino acids. V lost 0 bases to trimming and J lost 1 base, with 9 bases between them. Germline assignment: CDR1 PRHDT and CDR2 FYEKMQ (reference sequence). The CDR3 spells CASSLGRQLNYGYTF. In DNA form, the CDR3 reads TGTGCCAGCAGCTTAGGCCGACAGCTTAACTATGGCTACACCTTC.

DNA of the CDR3: TGTGCCAGCCCCCTGGAGCTGTTTTTT. Translation: CASPLELFF. V gene TRBV21-1 combines with J gene TRBJ2-2; the table names TRBD2, a call not compared with the DNA. TRBV21-1 is designated a pseudogene. The CDR3 contains 9 residues.

This chain uses TRBV19 with TRBJ2-1; D is perhaps TRBD2 (5 bases). The germline V and J ends were trimmed by 5 bases and 3 bases, with 11 bases remaining between them. From germline, CDR1 is LNHDA and CDR2 SQIVND (reference sequence). The length of the CDR3 is 14 residues. The CDR3 coding sequence is TGTGCCAGTAGTGTCCTTACTAGCTACAATGAGCAGTTCTTC. Translation: CASSVLTSYNEQFF.

This chain connects TRBV6-1 to TRBJ2-1, with TRBD2 identical over 13 bases. The CDR3 covers 15 residues. The germline V gene encodes CDR1 MNHNS and CDR2 SASEGT. V shed 5 bases, J shed 4 bases, and the junction held 2 bases outside the gene matches. CDR3 amino acids: CASSSGLAGYNEQFF. Here the CDR3 DNA reads TGTGCCAGCAGTTCGGGACTAGCGGGGTACAATGAGCAGTTCTTC.

The V call is TRBV30, the J call TRBJ2-1; D is unclear. The CDR3 has 14 amino acids. V was trimmed by 3 bases and J by 8 bases, leaving 17 bases between them. Germline loops: CDR1 GTSNPN, CDR2 SVGIG (reference sequence). Written as DNA, the CDR3 is TGTGCCTGGAGCGTTGTAGTGGGCCTCGATGAGCAGTTCTTC. Its protein product is CAWSVVVGLDEQFF.

The chain employs TRBV14 and TRBJ2-2, with D perhaps TRBD2 (5 bases). V was trimmed by 4 bases and J by 9 bases, leaving 18 bases between them. The CDR3 has 15 amino acids. Germline V gives CDR1 SGHDN, CDR2 FVKESK. CDR3 sequence reads: CASSPLRDSTRELFF. CDR3 DNA sequence: TGTGCCAGCAGCCCACTCCGGGATTCAACCCGGGAGCTGTTTTTT.

The chain uses TRBV2 and TRBJ1-4, with 9 bases matching TRBD1. The J segment lost 8 bases and the V segment lost 7 bases, leaving 8 bases of the junction unmatched. The CDR3 is made up of 14 amino acids. Germline-derived CDR1 and CDR2 are SNHLY and FYNNEI. The CDR3 bases are TGTGCCAGCATCGGGGACAGGGATAGAGAAAAACTGTTTTTT. Translating gives CASIGDRDREKLFF.